Sequencing of this TCR beta chain was carried out in a study of blood T cell repertoires in COVID-19. Overall study: The United States, Italy and Spain provided the acute and convalescent COVID-19 samples. T cells, B-cell-depleted T cells, or PBMCs provided the cDNA or gDNA that served as material.

Authors' analysis steps: Amplified reference gene primers provided the basis for estimating nucleated cell counts. Libraries were prepared by immunoSEQ multiplex PCR; TCRdb keeps only in-frame clonotypes and omits some of them. V, J and clone size were drawn from that table, and D and trimming were deduced from the DNA. The data show about 82,000 clones, around four fifths seen once. This CDR3 comprises 15 residues. The V and J ends lost 12 bases and 3 bases, in that order; junction bases with no gene match: 10. The germline CDR1 and CDR2 sequences are KGHDR and SFDVKD. J is TRBJ1-5 and V is TRBV24-1, with 10 nucleotides matching TRBD1. The sample was peripheral blood. This sequence was found in a woman aged 60 to 75 with acute or convalescent COVID-19. CDR3 loop: CAAGHDRGPNQPQHF. The DNA for the CDR3 is TGTGCCGCGGGTCACGACAGGGGGCCCAATCAGCCCCAGCATTTT.